A selection of T cell receptor beta chains follows, all from one sample in a study of blood T cell repertoires in COVID-19. Clones were read by immunoSEQ multiplex PCR, and TCRdb kept only the in-frame ones, dropping some. The table includes over 80,000 clones, 75% to 85% detected once. Sequenced: peripheral blood. These receptors came from a woman aged 70-85 years with acute or convalescent COVID-19. Both conserved end residues are part of each CDR3. D genes are given only for firm matches. Part of the rows lack a size; the others show once, few, many or a class for expanded clones.

clone_size,j_call,d_call,v_call,cdr3_aa,cdr3_nt
.,TRBJ2-7,.,TRBV5-4,CASSATGSSNEQYF,TGTGCCAGCAGCGCAACAGGGAGTTCGAACGAGCAGTACTTC
.,TRBJ2-1,.,TRBV30,CAWSVLVNEQFF,TGTGCCTGGAGTGTACTTGTCAATGAGCAGTTCTTC
.,TRBJ2-3,TRBD2,TRBV9,CASTTSGGGTDTQYF,TGTGCCAGCACCACTAGCGGGGGTGGCACAGATACGCAGTATTTT
.,TRBJ2-7,.,TRBV7-8,CASSLAPDSYEQYF,TGTGCCAGCAGCTTAGCACCGGACAGCTACGAGCAGTACTTC
.,TRBJ2-1,TRBD2,TRBV6-5,CASTETSGRAKEQFF,TGTGCCAGCACCGAAACTAGCGGGAGGGCAAAAGAGCAGTTCTTC
.,TRBJ1-5,TRBD1,TRBV10-3,CAISETGGNQPQHF,TGTGCCATCAGTGAGACAGGGGGCAATCAGCCCCAGCATTTT
.,TRBJ1-5,.,TRBV6-5,CASTPIGGSNQPQHF,TGTGCCAGCACCCCCATCGGGGGTAGCAATCAGCCCCAGCATTTT
.,TRBJ2-1,TRBD1,TRBV7-7,CASSLLQGNEQFF,TGTGCCAGCAGCCTCCTACAGGGGAATGAGCAGTTCTTC
.,TRBJ2-1,TRBD2,TRBV5-4,CASSLGGLAGFNEQFF,TGTGCCAGCAGCTTGGGGGGACTAGCGGGCTTCAATGAGCAGTTCTTC
.,TRBJ2-2,TRBD2,TRBV19,CASILAENTGELFF,TGTGCCAGTATACTAGCGGAAAACACCGGGGAGCTGTTTTTT
.,TRBJ1-6,TRBD1,TRBV14,CASSQMTGVSSPLHF,TGTGCCAGCAGCCAAATGACAGGGGTTAGTTCACCCCTCCACTTT
.,TRBJ2-7,TRBD1,TRBV5-1,CASSLGGGLYEQYF,TGCGCCAGCAGCTTGGGAGGGGGCTTATACGAGCAGTACTTC
.,TRBJ1-5,.,TRBV27,CASSLHQGSNQPQHF,TGTGCCAGCAGTTTACATCAGGGAAGCAATCAGCCCCAGCATTTT
.,TRBJ2-7,TRBD2,TRBV2,CASRASGTSDHEQYF,TGTGCCAGCAGGGCGTCCGGGACTAGCGATCACGAGCAGTACTTC
.,TRBJ2-3,TRBD1,TRBV24-1,CATSDRVPRDTQYF,TGTGCCACCTCAGACAGGGTCCCCAGAGATACGCAGTATTTT
.,TRBJ2-4,TRBD1,TRBV5-1,CASSLLPSGTGAWDIQYF,TGCGCCAGCAGCCTTCTCCCGTCCGGGACAGGGGCCTGGGACATTCAGTACTTC
.,TRBJ2-1,TRBD2,TRBV29-1,CSGRLAGYNEQFF,TGCAGCGGGAGACTAGCGGGTTACAATGAGCAGTTCTTC
.,TRBJ1-1,.,TRBV12-3/TRBV12-4,CASSLNRNTEAFF,TGTGCCAGCAGTTTAAACAGGAACACTGAAGCTTTCTTT
.,TRBJ1-1,.,TRBV27,CASSLQGLPPTGAFF,TGTGCCAGCAGTCTCCAGGGCCTCCCCCCTACTGGGGCTTTCTTT
.,TRBJ1-6,.,TRBV6-1,CASSEAQGAHSPLHF,TGTGCCAGCAGTGAAGCGCAAGGGGCTCATTCACCCCTCCACTTT
few,TRBJ2-5,TRBD2,TRBV14,CASSPGLAKTQYF,TGTGCCAGCAGCCCCGGACTAGCGAAAACCCAGTACTTC
once,TRBJ1-1,TRBD1,TRBV30,CASLMDRETEAFF,TGTGCCTCCCTAATGGACAGGGAGACTGAAGCTTTCTTT
.,TRBJ2-7,.,TRBV6-5,CASRHGRGAQIEQYF,TGTGCCAGCAGACACGGTCGGGGGGCTCAGATCGAGCAGTACTTC
once,TRBJ1-2,.,TRBV6-5,CASSPTTDYGYTF,TGTGCCAGCAGTCCCACGACAGACTATGGCTACACCTTC
.,TRBJ1-1,.,TRBV18,CASSPAYPGGTEAFF,TGTGCCAGCTCACCAGCTTACCCCGGTGGCACTGAAGCTTTCTTT
.,TRBJ2-7,TRBD1,TRBV27,CASRRQGGGIYEQYF,TGTGCCAGCAGACGACAGGGTGGTGGGATCTACGAGCAGTACTTC
.,TRBJ2-7,TRBD1,TRBV11-3,CASSSGQGHYDEQYF,TGTGCCAGCAGCTCCGGACAGGGTCATTACGACGAGCAGTACTTC
.,TRBJ2-1,TRBD2,TRBV5-1,CASSVGLAGGGEQFF,TGCGCCAGCAGCGTCGGACTAGCGGGAGGGGGTGAGCAGTTCTTC
.,TRBJ1-6,TRBD1,TRBV18,CASSNRGLQSPLHF,TGTGCCAGCTCAAACAGGGGGCTGCAATCACCCCTCCACTTT
once,TRBJ2-5,TRBD2,TRBV18,CASSPNLAGGSGETQYF,TGTGCCAGCTCACCAAATCTAGCGGGAGGATCCGGGGAGACCCAGTACTTC
.,TRBJ1-2,TRBD1,TRBV4-2,CASSQTGQPYYGYTF,TGTGCCAGCAGCCAAACGGGACAGCCATACTATGGCTACACCTTC
.,TRBJ2-3,.,TRBV6-6,CASSYRGRTTDTQYF,TGTGCCAGCAGTTACAGGGGAAGGACCACAGATACGCAGTATTTT
.,TRBJ2-4,TRBD1,TRBV6-1,CASSEVGQATLVTNIQYF,TGTGCCAGCAGTGAGGTCGGACAGGCTACTCTGGTCACAAACATTCAGTACTTC
.,TRBJ2-3,TRBD2,TRBV28,CASRRTSGRQSFWDTQYF,TGTGCCAGCAGGCGGACTAGCGGGAGGCAGAGCTTTTGGGATACGCAGTATTTT
.,TRBJ1-6,.,TRBV5-1,CASSLDSNSPLHF,TGCGCCAGCAGCCTGGACAGTAATTCACCCCTCCACTTT
.,TRBJ1-3,TRBD1,TRBV5-1,CASSFGTGSSGNTIYF,TGCGCCAGCAGCTTCGGGACAGGCAGCTCTGGAAACACCATATATTTT
.,TRBJ2-1,.,TRBV3-1/TRBV3-2,CASSQAGEQFF,TGTGCCAGCAGCCAAGCGGGGGAGCAGTTCTTC
.,TRBJ2-2,.,TRBV19,CASSKMNRDGGELFF,TGTGCCAGTAGTAAAATGAACAGGGATGGCGGGGAGCTGTTTTTT
.,TRBJ1-1,TRBD1,TRBV4-1,CASSQAWDRGDMNTEAFF,TGCGCCAGCAGCCAAGCTTGGGACAGGGGCGATATGAACACTGAAGCTTTCTTT
.,TRBJ1-5,TRBD1,TRBV15,CATSRRTGGNQPQHF,TGTGCCACCAGCAGACGAACAGGGGGCAATCAGCCCCAGCATTTT
.,TRBJ2-2,TRBD2,TRBV5-6,CASSLGTRYTGELFF,TGTGCCAGCAGCTTAGGGACTAGATACACCGGGGAGCTGTTTTTT
.,TRBJ2-3,TRBD2,TRBV10-3,CAISALRLAERTDTQYF,TGTGCCATCAGTGCGCTCCGACTAGCTGAACGCACAGATACGCAGTATTTT
.,TRBJ1-5,.,TRBV4-2,CASSQAGQTHQPQHF,TGTGCCAGCAGCCAAGCAGGACAGACCCATCAGCCCCAGCATTTT
.,TRBJ1-2,TRBD1,TRBV6-5,CASSSLGVRGLGYTF,TGTGCCAGCAGTTCCCTCGGCGTCAGGGGGCTTGGCTACACCTTC
few,TRBJ1-5,.,TRBV6-7,CPNQPQHF,TGTCCAAATCAGCCCCAGCATTTT
few,TRBJ2-3,TRBD1,TRBV6-2/TRBV6-3,CASSRDRSTDTQYF,TGTGCCAGCAGTAGGGACAGGAGCACAGATACGCAGTATTTT
.,TRBJ2-6,TRBD1,TRBV30,CAWSVRGPGQASSGANVLTF,TGTGCCTGGAGTGTTCGGGGGCCGGGACAGGCCAGCTCTGGGGCCAACGTCCTGACTTTC
few,TRBJ2-5,.,TRBV28,CASSRRDSSQETQYF,TGTGCCAGCAGTCGCCGGGACTCGTCCCAAGAGACCCAGTACTTC
.,TRBJ2-1,TRBD2,TRBV7-9,CASSSSGREPDEQFF,TGTGCCAGCAGCTCGTCCGGGCGGGAGCCAGATGAGCAGTTCTTC
.,TRBJ2-1,TRBD1,TRBV29-1,CSVEKGAGVHEQFF,TGCAGCGTTGAAAAGGGGGCAGGGGTTCATGAGCAGTTCTTC
.,TRBJ1-5,.,TRBV11-2,CASSLGRFGQPQHF,TGTGCCAGCAGCTTAGGCAGGTTCGGTCAGCCCCAGCATTTT
.,TRBJ1-2,.,TRBV21-1,CASSRHGAGDDANYGYTF,TGTGCCAGCAGCAGACATGGGGCAGGGGACGATGCAAACTATGGCTACACCTTC
.,TRBJ2-1,.,TRBV7-2,CASSSLSGKFNNEQFF,TGTGCCAGCAGCTCCCTTTCCGGGAAGTTCAACAATGAGCAGTTCTTC
once,TRBJ1-4,.,TRBV16,CASSQFAATNEKLFF,TGTGCCAGCAGCCAATTCGCAGCAACTAATGAAAAACTGTTTTTT
.,TRBJ2-1,TRBD2,TRBV7-6,CASSLGTSGGINEQFF,TGTGCCAGCAGCTTGGGGACTAGCGGGGGGATCAATGAGCAGTTCTTC
.,TRBJ1-5,TRBD1,TRBV27,CASSTRTGMGNQPQHF,TGTGCCAGCAGTACCCGGACAGGCATGGGCAATCAGCCCCAGCATTTT
.,TRBJ1-2,.,TRBV27,CAQNPGCRRGYTF,TGTGCCCAAAACCCAGGGTGCCGACGGGGCTACACCTTC
.,TRBJ2-2,TRBD1,TRBV7-7,CASSPQGANTGELFF,TGTGCCAGCAGCCCGCAGGGGGCAAACACCGGGGAGCTGTTTTTT
few,TRBJ1-1,.,TRBV2,CASSESHREIEAFF,TGTGCCAGCAGTGAAAGCCACAGAGAGATTGAAGCTTTCTTT
.,TRBJ1-5,TRBD1,TRBV28,CASSSGQGWVQPQHF,TGTGCCAGCAGCTCAGGACAGGGGTGGGTTCAGCCCCAGCATTTT